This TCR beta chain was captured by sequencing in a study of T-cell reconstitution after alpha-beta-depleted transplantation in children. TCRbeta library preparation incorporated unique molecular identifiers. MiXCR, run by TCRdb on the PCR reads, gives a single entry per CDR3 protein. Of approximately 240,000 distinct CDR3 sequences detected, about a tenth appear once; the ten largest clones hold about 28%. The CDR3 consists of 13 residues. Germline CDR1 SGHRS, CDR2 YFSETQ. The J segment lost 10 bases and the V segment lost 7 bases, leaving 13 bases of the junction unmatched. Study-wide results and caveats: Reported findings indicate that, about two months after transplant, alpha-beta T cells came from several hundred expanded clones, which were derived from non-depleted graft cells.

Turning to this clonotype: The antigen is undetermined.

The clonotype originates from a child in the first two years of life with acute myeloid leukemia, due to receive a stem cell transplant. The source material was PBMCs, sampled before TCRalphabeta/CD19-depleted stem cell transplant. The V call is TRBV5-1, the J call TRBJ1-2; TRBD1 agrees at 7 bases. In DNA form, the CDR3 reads TGCGCCAGCCAGCAGGGGGATAACCATGTCTACACCTTC. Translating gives CASQQGDNHVYTF.